This TCR beta chain came from a study of T cells in Graves' hyperthyroidism and ophthalmopathy. Study-wide results and limits: Blood also showed most of the thyroid clonotypes that were expanded above 0.001.

Cells are PBMCs isolated from roughly 9.2 ml of fresh blood. The CDR3 is 17 residues long. Germline CDR1 is SGHAT and CDR2 is FQDESV (reference sequence). V was shortened by 1 base and J by 3 bases, with 16 bases between the two germline ends. The source material, RNA transcripts, was used to amplify TCR beta CDR3 regions. First-round RT-PCR with HTBI primers amplified the TCR CDR3 region. Each CDR3 protein is one row after TCRdb ran MiXCR on the multiplex PCR reads. The table lists roughly 280,000 distinct CDR3 sequences, about 20% of them singletons, with over 55% in the top ten. To note about this clonotype: Its antigen is not identified.

V gene TRBV11-1 combines with J gene TRBJ2-1; D uncertain. The specimen sequenced was blood. This TCR came from a man aged 25-45 years with Graves' ophthalmopathy. The CDR3 DNA is TGTGCCAGCAGCTTAGTAGGGTTAGGGTCCGTCTACAATGAGCAGTTCTTC. It encodes CASSLVGLGSVYNEQFF.